The 13 T cell receptor beta chains below come from one sample, sequenced in a study of identical twins. TCRdb ran MiXCR on the 5' RACE reads and lists one entry per CDR3 protein. The repertoire consists of some 760,000 distinct CDR3 sequences, with 18% occurring once and the leading ten covering around 13%. These sequences were also reported in another study, on T cells expressing NK-cell markers.

Specimen: PBMCs. These receptors came from a woman younger than 30 in good health.

This clonotype has a handful of counts. The chain employs TRBV15 and TRBJ1-1, with no clear D. CDR3 length: 11 amino acids. Trimming removed 8 bases from V and 3 bases from J, with 7 bases in between. Germline CDR1 LNHNV, CDR2 YYDKDF (reference sequence). The CDR3 loop is CATSGYTEAFF. The CDR3 DNA sequence: TGTGCCACCTCGGGTTACACTGAAGCTTTCTTT.

This clonotype was detected a few times. The chain is built from TRBV7-9 and TRBJ2-1; D not certain. Germline V lookup: CDR1 SEHNR, CDR2 FQNEAQ (reference sequence). Trimming removed 6 bases from V and 5 bases from J, with 20 bases in between. The CDR3 covers 16 residues. CDR3 region: CASRGLDVITHNEQFF. The DNA for the CDR3 is TGTGCCAGCAGGGGTTTGGATGTTATAACCCACAATGAGCAGTTCTTC.

In this sample, this clonotype turned up a few times. CDR3 sequence: CASTPVGSGANVLTF. CDR3 bases: TGTGCCAGCACCCCCGTAGGTTCTGGGGCCAACGTCCTGACTTTC. The gene calls are TRBV6-1 and TRBJ2-6; the D is unclear. This CDR3 contains 15 residues. CDR1 and CDR2 (germline): MNHNS, SASEGT. V gave up 7 bases and J gave up 1 base, with 11 bases separating them.

The rearrangement uses TRBV16 and TRBJ1-1, with a weak D call TRBD1 (6 bases). Germline V CDR1 and CDR2: KGHSY, FQNENV. Deletions cut 4 bases from V and 3 bases from J, with 15 bases between. There are 15 residues in the CDR3. CDR3 in amino acids: CASSRPAGGYTEAFF. The CDR3, as DNA: TGTGCCAGCAGCCGGCCTGCGGGGGGCTACACTGAAGCTTTCTTT.

This clonotype was recorded a few times. The rearrangement uses TRBV5-4 and TRBJ2-7; D possibly corresponds to TRBD2 (5 bases). V shed 0 bases and J shed 5 bases, with 18 bases lying between them. This CDR3 is 16 amino acids long. From germline, CDR1 is SGHNT and CDR2 YYREEE (reference sequence). CDR3 sequence reads: CASSLARVGSGNEQYF. The CDR3 region has the DNA TGTGCCAGCAGCTTGGCTCGTGTGGGGTCGGGGAACGAGCAGTACTTC.

A few counts support this clonotype. The rearrangement uses TRBV7-9 and TRBJ1-2, with 10 bases lining up with TRBD1. Looked up from germline, CDR1 is SEHNR and CDR2 is FQNEAQ (reference sequence). The V gene end was trimmed by 5 bases and the J gene end by 2 bases; junction bases not matched to a gene: 8. The CDR3 extends over 16 amino acids. The CDR3 region has the DNA TGTGCCAGCAGCGACCCCGACAGGGGGCGAAACTATGGCTACACCTTC. Its protein is CASSDPDRGRNYGYTF. The full variable domain, with the rest looked up from reference TRBV7-9 and TRBJ1-2, is DTGVSQNPRHKITKRGQNVTFRCDPISEHNRLYWYRQTLGQGPEFLTYFQNEAQLEKSRLLSDRFSAERPKGSFSTLEIQRTEQGDSAMYLCASSDPDRGRNYGYTFGSGTRLTVV.

This clonotype has more than one count but fewer than ten. The V and J genes are TRBV20-1 and TRBJ2-5; D might be TRBD1 (5 bases). Germline CDR1 DFQATT, CDR2 SNEGSKA (reference sequence). The V end was cut by 4 bases, the J end by 7 bases, with 16 bases between. The CDR3 is 13 amino acids. CDR3: CSATGQGIGTQYF. The CDR3 coding sequence is TGCAGTGCTACCGGCCAGGGAATCGGGACCCAGTACTTC.

The rearrangement uses TRBV30 and TRBJ2-1; 9 positions agree with TRBD2. The germline V gene has CDR1 GTSNPN and CDR2 SVGIG (reference sequence). Trimming removed 6 bases from V and 6 bases from J; junction bases left unmatched: 0. This CDR3 region has 11 residues. CDR3 in DNA: TGTGCCTGTAGCGGGAGCAATGAGCAGTTCTTC. This gives the protein CACSGSNEQFF. The whole variable domain, remainder taken from reference TRBV30 and TRBJ2-1, is SQTIHQWPATLVQPVGSPLSLECTVEGTSNPNLYWYRQAAGRGLQLLFYSVGIGQISSEVPQNLSASRPQDRQFILSSKKLLLSDSGFYLCACSGSNEQFFGPGTRLTVL.

Points on this clonotype: At one of its ends the junction is not consistent with the germline gene, which may arise from a read error. The chain has TRBV7-7 and TRBJ2-2; D is uncertain. This CDR3 spans 14 amino acids. Germline assignment: CDR1 SSHAT and CDR2 FNYEAQ (reference sequence). For the CDR3, the DNA is TGTGCTAGCAGCGTCTTATTAGGGACCGGGGAGCTGTTTTTT. The encoded protein is CASSVLLGTGELFF. The variable domain in full, completed from reference TRBV7-7 and TRBJ2-2, reads GAGVSQSPRYKVTKRGQDVTLRCDPISSHATLYWYQQALGQGPEFLTYFNYEAQPDKSGLPSDRFSAERPEGSISTLTIQRTEQRDSAMYRCASSVLLGTGELFFGEGSRLTVL.

The V and J genes are TRBV6-5 and TRBJ2-3; TRBD1 matches at 10 bases. The CDR3 length is 12 residues. V lost 5 bases and J lost 10; bases outside the gene matches: 3. Germline-derived CDR1 and CDR2 are MNHEY and SVGAGI. CDR3 region: CASSHGTGAQYF. As DNA, the CDR3 is TGTGCCAGCAGTCATGGGACAGGGGCGCAGTATTTT.

This clonotype was counted a few times. The V call is TRBV20-1, the J call TRBJ2-3; 10 bases line up with TRBD2. The CDR3 is 16 residues long. From germline, CDR1 is DFQATT and CDR2 SNEGSKA (reference sequence). V was pared by 3 bases and J by 2 bases, with 8 bases of the junction left unmatched. CDR3 DNA: TGCAGTGCTAGTAAGGTACTAGCGGGATCCACAGATACGCAGTATTTT. Translated, it gives CSASKVLAGSTDTQYF.

The rearrangement links TRBV5-1 to TRBJ2-3; the D gene could be TRBD1 or TRBD2 (5 bases each). The length of the CDR3 is 15 residues. The V end lost 5 bases, the J end lost 5 bases, and 18 bases lay between the germline ends. Germline V CDR1 and CDR2: SGHRS, YFSETQ. The CDR3 nucleotides are TGCGCCAGCAGAGTGGGGCGGGCAGCCGGAGATACGCAGTATTTT. It encodes CASRVGRAAGDTQYF.

The J gene is TRBJ2-3, the V gene TRBV5-1; 7 bases align to TRBD1. The CDR3 length is 15 residues. Trimming removed 2 bases from V and 3 bases from J; junction bases left unmatched: 6. Germline V gene sequence: CDR1 SGHRS, CDR2 YFSETQ. The CDR3 nucleotides are TGCGCCAGCAGCTTACAGGGGAAAGGGACAGATACGCAGTATTTT. Its translation is CASSLQGKGTDTQYF.